Described below is a single TCR beta chain sequence and its context. TCRdb redid the calling of the RT-PCR reads with MiXCR, one entry per CDR3 protein. This repertoire shows about 680,000 distinct CDR3 sequences, 12% to 15% found once; its top ten account for 3.6%. The CDR3 has 13 amino acids. V was clipped by 6 bases and J by 7 bases; unmatched bases: 5. Germline loops: CDR1 MNHEY, CDR2 SMNVEV (reference sequence). Material for sequencing was memory CD4+ T cells from blood. This receptor was identified in a female donor in good health, serving as a healthy control. The V call is TRBV27, the J call TRBJ1-1; TRBD1 agrees at 10 bases. The CDR3 coding sequence is TGTGCCAGCAGCAGACAGGGGGCTCATGAAGCTTTCTTT. Translating it yields CASSRQGAHEAFF.